These T cell receptor beta chains were read from a single sample in a study of blood T cell repertoires in COVID-19. Profiled with immunoSEQ multiplex PCR; TCRdb holds only in-frame clones, not every one. There are 190,000 or so clones in the sample; around nine tenths occur only once, and approximately 0.88% lies in the top ten. Sequenced material: peripheral blood. The receptor source for this set is a woman in her late teens or twenties who had recovered from COVID-19. Each CDR3 is given with its conserved first and last residue. The order of the fields is clone size, J gene, D gene, V gene, CDR3 DNA, CDR3 protein. A D gene is named only where the DNA matches it firmly. The size of a clone is reported for some rows only, either as once, few or many, or as a class for expanded clones.

size: NA
J: TRBJ1-2
D: TRBD1
V: TRBV7-9
DNA: TGTGCCAGCAGCCCCCGGGACAGCACCGGGCACACCTTC
CDR3: CASSPRDSTGHTF

size: NA
J: TRBJ2-1
D: TRBD2
V: TRBV6-2/TRBV6-3
DNA: TGTGCCAGCAGTCCACTACTAGCGGGAGTATCCAATGAGCAGTTCTTC
CDR3: CASSPLLAGVSNEQFF

size: NA
J: TRBJ1-1
D: NA
V: TRBV9
DNA: TGTGCCAGCAGCGTAGAAGGGGGAACTGAAGCTTTCTTT
CDR3: CASSVEGGTEAFF

size: NA
J: TRBJ2-1
D: TRBD2
V: TRBV3-1/TRBV3-2
DNA: TGTGCCAGCAGCCAACCGGGGGGGGAGTACTTAGATGAGCAGTTCTTC
CDR3: CASSQPGGEYLDEQFF

size: NA
J: TRBJ2-1
D: TRBD1
V: TRBV6-5
DNA: TGTGCCAGCAGTTACGGACAGGTGCGCAATGAGCAGTTCTTC
CDR3: CASSYGQVRNEQFF

size: NA
J: TRBJ1-4
D: NA
V: TRBV2
DNA: TGTGCCAGCAGTTCCCATGCGACTAATGAAAAACTGTTTTTT
CDR3: CASSSHATNEKLFF

size: NA
J: TRBJ1-1
D: NA
V: TRBV6-5
DNA: TGTGCCAGCAGTTCATCAGGTGGGGCCACTGAAGCTTTCTTT
CDR3: CASSSSGGATEAFF

size: NA
J: TRBJ2-2
D: NA
V: TRBV27
DNA: TGTGCCAGCAGTTTCACAGGCTACACCGGGGAGCTGTTTTTT
CDR3: CASSFTGYTGELFF

size: NA
J: TRBJ2-1
D: TRBD2
V: TRBV6-4
DNA: TGTGCCAGCGGCGTAACTAGCGGGAGATCGGATGAGCAGTTCTTC
CDR3: CASGVTSGRSDEQFF

size: NA
J: TRBJ2-1
D: TRBD2
V: TRBV7-9
DNA: TGTGCCAGCAGCCCCCCCCTTAGCGGGAGAAGGAGCTCCTACAATGAGCAGTTCTTC
CDR3: CASSPPLSGRRSSYNEQFF

size: once
J: TRBJ2-5
D: NA
V: TRBV19
DNA: TGTGCCAGTAGTATAGCGGTGTACCAAGAGACCCAGTACTTC
CDR3: CASSIAVYQETQYF

size: once
J: TRBJ1-4
D: TRBD1
V: TRBV12-3/TRBV12-4
DNA: TGTGCCAGCAGTTTAGCCGGACAGGGAAAACTGTTTTTT
CDR3: CASSLAGQGKLFF

size: NA
J: TRBJ2-1
D: NA
V: TRBV5-1
DNA: TGCGCCAGCAAACTTCAGGCGGGAAGCTCCTACAATGAGCAGTTCTTC
CDR3: CASKLQAGSSYNEQFF

size: few
J: TRBJ1-2
D: TRBD1
V: TRBV19
DNA: TGTGCCAGCCGGGACAGCTATGGCTACACCTTC
CDR3: CASRDSYGYTF

size: NA
J: TRBJ1-1
D: NA
V: TRBV29-1
DNA: TGCAGCGTTGAAGATATAGGGCGGATCGGGCGGTCTGGAGGGACTGAAGCTTTCTTT
CDR3: CSVEDIGRIGRSGGTEAFF